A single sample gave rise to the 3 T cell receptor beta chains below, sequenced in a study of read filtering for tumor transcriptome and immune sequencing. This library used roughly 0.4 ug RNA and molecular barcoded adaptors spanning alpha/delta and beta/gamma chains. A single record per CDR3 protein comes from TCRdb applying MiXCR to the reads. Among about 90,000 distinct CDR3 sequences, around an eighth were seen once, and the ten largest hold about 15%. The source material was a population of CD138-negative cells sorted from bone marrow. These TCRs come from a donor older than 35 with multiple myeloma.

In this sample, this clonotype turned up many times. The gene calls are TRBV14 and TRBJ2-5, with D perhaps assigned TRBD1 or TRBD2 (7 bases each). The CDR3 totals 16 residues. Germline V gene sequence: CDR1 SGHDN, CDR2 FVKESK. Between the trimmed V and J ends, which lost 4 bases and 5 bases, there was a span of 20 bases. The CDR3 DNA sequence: TGTGCCAGCAGCCCATGGGAGGGGGCGTTGGTGGAGACCCAGTACTTC. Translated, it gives CASSPWEGALVETQYF.

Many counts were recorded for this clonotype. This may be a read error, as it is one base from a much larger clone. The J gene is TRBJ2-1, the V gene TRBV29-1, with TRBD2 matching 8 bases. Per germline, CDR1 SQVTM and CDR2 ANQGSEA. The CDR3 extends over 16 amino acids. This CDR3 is CSADSAGTRGVNGQFF. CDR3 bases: TGCAGCGCTGACTCCGCCGGGACTAGGGGGGTCAATGGGCAGTTCTTC.

The chain's CDR3 is CATSNPNTGELFF. The CDR3 nucleotides are TGTGCCACCAGTAATCCGAACACCGGGGAGCTGTTTTTT. J is TRBJ2-2 and V is TRBV24-1; D gene unclear. The CDR3 is 13 amino acids. Looked up from germline, CDR1 is KGHDR and CDR2 is SFDVKD. The V end was cut by 6 bases, the J end by 0 bases, with 4 bases between.